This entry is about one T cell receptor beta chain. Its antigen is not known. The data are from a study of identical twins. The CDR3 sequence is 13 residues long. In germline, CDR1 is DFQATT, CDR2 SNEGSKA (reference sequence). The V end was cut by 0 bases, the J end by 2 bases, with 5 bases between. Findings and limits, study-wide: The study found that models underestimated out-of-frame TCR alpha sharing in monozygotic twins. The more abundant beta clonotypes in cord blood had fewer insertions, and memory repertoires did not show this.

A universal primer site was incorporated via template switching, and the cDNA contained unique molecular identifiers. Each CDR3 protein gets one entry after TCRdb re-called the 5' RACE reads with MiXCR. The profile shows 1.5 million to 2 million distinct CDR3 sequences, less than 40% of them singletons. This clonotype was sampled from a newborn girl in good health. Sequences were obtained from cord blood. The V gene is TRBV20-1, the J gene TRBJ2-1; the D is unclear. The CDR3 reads CSARDPTYNEQFF. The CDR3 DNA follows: TGCAGTGCTAGAGATCCTACCTACAATGAGCAGTTCTTC.